What follows are 6 T cell receptor beta chains derived from one specimen sequenced in a study of T cells in Graves' hyperthyroidism and ophthalmopathy. TCR beta CDR3 region amplification was performed from RNA transcripts. RT-PCR in the first round (using the HTBI primer set) targeted the TCR CDR3. Each CDR3 protein gets one entry after TCRdb re-called the multiplex PCR reads with MiXCR. In the table there are about 350,000 distinct CDR3 sequences, 17% of which are singletons. What was sequenced was blood. The receptors derive from a young woman with Graves' hyperthyroidism that later progressed to Graves' ophthalmopathy.

There are many counts of this clonotype. The chain has TRBV27 and TRBJ2-1, with D possibly TRBD2 on 6 matching bases. CDR3 length: 15 amino acids. CDR1 and CDR2 from the germline V gene are MNHEY and SMNVEV (reference sequence). V lost 8 bases to trimming and J lost 3 bases, with 17 bases between them. CDR3 region: CASRNNRDFYNEQFF. CDR3 nucleotides: TGTGCCAGCCGCAACAACCGGGACTTCTACAATGAGCAGTTCTTC.

This clonotype occurred many times. The CDR3 DNA reads as TGCAGTGCTAGAGACCCCAGGGGATCCTACAATGAGCAGTTCTTC. This gives the protein CSARDPRGSYNEQFF. The V gene is TRBV20-1, the J gene TRBJ2-1; the D gene is possibly TRBD1 (6 bases). This CDR3 is 15 amino acids long. The V and J ends lost 0 bases and 1 base respectively, with 10 bases between them. Germline V CDR1 and CDR2: DFQATT, SNEGSKA (reference sequence).

The rearrangement uses TRBV5-6 and TRBJ1-1; 7 nucleotides align to TRBD1. The V segment lost 4 bases and the J segment 5 bases; nucleotides outside the gene matches: 5. The CDR3 runs to 13 residues. Germline CDR1 reads SGHDT; CDR2 reads YYEEEE. CDR3 loop: CASSRQGWTEAFF. CDR3 DNA sequence: TGTGCCAGCAGCCGACAGGGTTGGACTGAAGCTTTCTTT.

This clonotype has at least ten counts. The V call is TRBV7-9, the J call TRBJ2-1, with D tentatively TRBD2 (5 bases). The CDR3 length is 19 residues. Germline V lookup: CDR1 SEHNR, CDR2 FQNEAQ (reference sequence). Trimming left V 3 bases short and J 1 base short, with 22 bases between. DNA of the CDR3: TGTGCCAGCAGCTTCGTTGCCGGACTTTGGGATAGATCCTACAATGAGCAGTTCTTC. It specifies CASSFVAGLWDRSYNEQFF.

This clonotype occurred many times. The gene calls are TRBV28 and TRBJ2-3; 11 bases map to TRBD2. The trim removed 8 bases at V and 4 bases at J, leaving 8 bases unmatched. Germline CDR1 reads MDHEN; CDR2 reads SYDVKM. The CDR3 sequence is 15 residues long. The CDR3 nucleotides are TGTGCCAGCCACCCGGCTAGCGGGGGGTCAGATACGCAGTATTTT. It is translated as CASHPASGGSDTQYF.

This rearrangement joins TRBV10-2 to TRBJ2-1, with TRBD1 matching over 8 bases. V lost 3 bases and J lost 7; bases outside the gene matches: 8. This CDR3 is 15 amino acids long. The germline V gene has CDR1 WSHSY and CDR2 SAAADI. Here the CDR3 DNA reads TGCGCCAGCAGTGAAAGCCAGGGGGCGAGAAATGAGCAGTTCTTC. It is translated as CASSESQGARNEQFF.